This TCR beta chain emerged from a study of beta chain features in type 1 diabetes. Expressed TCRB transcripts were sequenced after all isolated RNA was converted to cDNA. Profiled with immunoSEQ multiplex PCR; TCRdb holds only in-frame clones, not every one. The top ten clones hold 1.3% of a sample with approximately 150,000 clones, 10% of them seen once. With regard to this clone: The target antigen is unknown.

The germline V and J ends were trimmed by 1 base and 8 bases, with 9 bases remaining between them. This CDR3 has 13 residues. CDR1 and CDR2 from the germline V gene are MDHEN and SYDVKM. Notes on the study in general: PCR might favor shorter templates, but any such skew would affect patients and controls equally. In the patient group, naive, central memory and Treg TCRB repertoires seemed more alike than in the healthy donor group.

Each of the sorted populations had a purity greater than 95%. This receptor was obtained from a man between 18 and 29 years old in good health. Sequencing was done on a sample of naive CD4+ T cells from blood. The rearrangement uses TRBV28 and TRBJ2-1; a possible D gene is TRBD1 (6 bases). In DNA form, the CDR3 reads TGTGCCAGCAGTTTATATGGGGGCGATGAGCAGTTCTTC. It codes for CASSLYGGDEQFF. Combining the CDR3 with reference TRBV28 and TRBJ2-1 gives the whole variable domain DVKVTQSSRYLVKRTGEKVFLECVQDMDHENMFWYRQDPGLGLRLIYFSYDVKMKEKGDIPEGYSVSREKKERFSLILESASTNQTSMYLCASSLYGGDEQFFGPGTRLTVL.